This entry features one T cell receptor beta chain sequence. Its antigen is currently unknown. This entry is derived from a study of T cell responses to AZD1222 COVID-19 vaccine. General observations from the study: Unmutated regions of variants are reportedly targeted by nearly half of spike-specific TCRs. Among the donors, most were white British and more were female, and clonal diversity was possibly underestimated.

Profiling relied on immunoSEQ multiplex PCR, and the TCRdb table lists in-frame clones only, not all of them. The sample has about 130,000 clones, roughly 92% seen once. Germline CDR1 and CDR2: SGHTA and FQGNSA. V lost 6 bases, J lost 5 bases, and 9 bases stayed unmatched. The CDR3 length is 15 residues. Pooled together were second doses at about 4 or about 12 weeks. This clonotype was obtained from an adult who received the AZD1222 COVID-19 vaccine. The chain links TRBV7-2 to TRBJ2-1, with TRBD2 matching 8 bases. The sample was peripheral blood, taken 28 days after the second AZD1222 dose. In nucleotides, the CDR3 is TGTGCCAGCAGTACTAGCGGACCAAATCACAATGAGCAGTTCTTC. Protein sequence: CASSTSGPNHNEQFF.